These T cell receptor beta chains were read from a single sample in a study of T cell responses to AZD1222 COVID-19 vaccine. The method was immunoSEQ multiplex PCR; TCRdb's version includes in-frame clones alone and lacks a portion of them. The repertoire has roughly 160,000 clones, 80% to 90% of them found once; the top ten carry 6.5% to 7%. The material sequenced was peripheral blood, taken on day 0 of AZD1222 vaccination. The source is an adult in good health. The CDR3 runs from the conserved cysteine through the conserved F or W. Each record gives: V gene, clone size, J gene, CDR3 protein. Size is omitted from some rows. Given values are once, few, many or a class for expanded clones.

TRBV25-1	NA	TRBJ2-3	CASSESAQYTDTQYF
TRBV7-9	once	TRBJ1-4	CASSPRTGIEKLFF
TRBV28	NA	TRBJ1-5	CASKQQGTGQPQHF
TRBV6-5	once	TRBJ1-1	CASSYPGTVEAFF
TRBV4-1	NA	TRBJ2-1	CASRIREGGDEQFF
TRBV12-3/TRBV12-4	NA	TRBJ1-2	CATWGNGYTF
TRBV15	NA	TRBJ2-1	CATSRDRGTYNEQFF
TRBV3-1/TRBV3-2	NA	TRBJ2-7	CASSQGLGYEQYF
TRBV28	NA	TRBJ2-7	CASTETGGVDEQYF
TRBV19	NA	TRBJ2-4	CASRRGLDSHF
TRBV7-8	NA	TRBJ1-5	CASSLRPGDAQPQHF
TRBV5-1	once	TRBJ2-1	CASSLDNEQFF
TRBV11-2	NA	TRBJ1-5	CASSLTGDSNQPQHF
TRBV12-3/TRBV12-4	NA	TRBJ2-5	CASSFLWETQYF
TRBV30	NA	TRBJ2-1	CAWSETSGVVYNEQFF
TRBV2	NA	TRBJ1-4	CASSQWTPRDEKLFF
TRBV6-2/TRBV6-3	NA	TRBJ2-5	CASSRTGEETQYF
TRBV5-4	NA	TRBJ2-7	CASSFAGQPYEQYF
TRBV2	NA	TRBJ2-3	CASSLLAGGATHTQYF
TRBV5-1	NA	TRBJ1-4	CASSLEGTDPTNEKLFF
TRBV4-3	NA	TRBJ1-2	CASSQGSGRTYYGYTF
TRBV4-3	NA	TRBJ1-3	CASSQSPGRNSGNTIYF
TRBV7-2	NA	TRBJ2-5	CASSLGGRETQYF
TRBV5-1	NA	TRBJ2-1	CASSLVDGYNEQFF
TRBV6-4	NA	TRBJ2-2	CASSDSGNTGELFF
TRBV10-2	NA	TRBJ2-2	CASGQGSRELFF